These 10 T cell receptor beta chains came from one sample sequenced in a study of shared clonotypes between healthy human individuals. TCRdb's copy holds only in-frame clones and misses some; the assay was immunoSEQ multiplex PCR. The sample has about 2.4 million clones; 80% to 95% are singletons. Sequenced: naive CD4+ T cells from PBMCs. The subset is: CD45RA+ positively selected. The receptors originated from a young man in good health. Some clones in this sample may be carry-over from other donors' samples.

In its sample, this clone was seen a few times. The chain joins TRBV19 to TRBJ2-7; 8 bases are shared with TRBD1. In germline, CDR1 is LNHDA, CDR2 SQIVND (reference sequence). CDR3 length: 13 residues. Trimming took 6 bases from V and 1 from J; bases not matched to a gene: 2. The CDR3 reads CASSRTGSYEQYF. CDR3 nucleotides: TGTGCCAGTAGCCGGACAGGGTCCTACGAGCAGTACTTC.

The chain has TRBV7-3 and TRBJ2-1; 8 positions match TRBD1. The CDR3 sequence is 13 residues long. Trimming removed 5 bases from V and 7 bases from J; junction bases left unmatched: 4. CDR1 SGHTA and CDR2 FQGTGA come from the germline V gene. For the CDR3, the DNA is TGTGCCAGCAGCCAGCGGACAGGGAATGAGCAGTTCTTC. This translates into CASSQRTGNEQFF.

The gene calls are TRBV29-1 and TRBJ2-1, with TRBD2 matching 7 bases. With V trimmed by 8 bases and J by 3 bases, 13 bases remained unmatched. Germline lookup yields CDR1 SQVTM and CDR2 ANQGSEA. The CDR3 has 15 residues. The CDR3, as DNA: TGCAGCCCTGTCCCCCGGGGGAGGGGCTACAATGAGCAGTTCTTC. It translates to CSPVPRGRGYNEQFF.

The chain carries TRBV18 and TRBJ2-5, with 9 positions matching TRBD1. The V segment lost 3 bases and the J segment 0 bases; nucleotides outside the gene matches: 2. The germline V gene has CDR1 KGHSH and CDR2 LQKENI. The CDR3 has 15 amino acids. The CDR3 nucleotides read TGTGCCAGCTCACCCAGACAGGGGGACCAAGAGACCCAGTACTTC. It translates to CASSPRQGDQETQYF.

The chain links TRBV28 to TRBJ2-1; D is perhaps TRBD2 (6 bases). The CDR3 covers 13 residues. The germline V and J ends were trimmed by 8 bases and 9 bases, with 17 bases remaining between them. The V gene's germline CDR1 is MDHEN and CDR2 SYDVKM. CDR3 DNA sequence: TGTGCCAGCGGGGGGACCCCATCACTTGAGCAGTTCTTC. The encoded protein is CASGGTPSLEQFF.

This chain connects TRBV27 to TRBJ2-5; possibly TRBD2 for D (6 bases). The V gene lost 6 bases and the J gene lost 5 bases, with 13 bases spanning the gap. Germline V CDR1 and CDR2: MNHEY, SMNVEV (reference sequence). This CDR3 is built from 13 residues. Written as DNA, the CDR3 is TGTGCCAGCAGATCCTCGGGGGTGGAGACCCAGTACTTC. Translation: CASRSSGVETQYF.

The table lists this clone with a few counts. The rearrangement uses TRBV18 and TRBJ1-3; the D gene is possibly TRBD1 (6 bases). The CDR3 spans 13 residues. V gave up 2 bases and J gave up 7 bases, with 9 bases separating them. From germline, CDR1 is KGHSH and CDR2 LQKENI. CDR3 DNA sequence: TGTGCCAGCTCACCAGTAGGGGGGAACACCATATATTTT. Translation gives CASSPVGGNTIYF.

J is TRBJ2-7 and V is TRBV13, with D perhaps being TRBD1 or TRBD2 (5 bases each). The CDR3 consists of 14 residues. V dropped 4 bases and J dropped 3 bases, with 13 bases sitting between them. Germline-derived CDR1 and CDR2 are PRHDT and FYEKMQ (reference sequence). CDR3: CASSSRGDHYEQYF. CDR3 bases: TGTGCCAGCAGCTCCCGAGGGGACCACTACGAGCAGTACTTC.

As concerns this clone: Germline is not matched at one junction end, which may reflect a read error. The chain recombines TRBV18 with TRBJ1-1, with 12 nucleotides matching TRBD1. This CDR3 region has 15 residues. Looked up from germline, CDR1 is KGHSH and CDR2 is LQKENI. The CDR3 sequence is CASSPPGTGGLGAFF. The CDR3 bases are TGTGCCAGCTCCCCACCCGGGACAGGGGGCCTAGGAGCTTTCTTT.

Details on this clone: In the same sample, other DNA sequences code for this CDR3. The chain uses TRBV9 and TRBJ2-7; 8 positions agree with TRBD2. The V gene's germline CDR1 is SGDLS and CDR2 YYNGEE. V shed 0 bases and J 4 bases; nucleotides not matched to a gene: 6. The CDR3 covers 15 residues. CDR3 in amino acids: CASSVEGGRSYEQYF. As DNA, the CDR3 is TGTGCCAGCAGCGTAGAGGGCGGGAGGTCGTACGAGCAGTACTTC.